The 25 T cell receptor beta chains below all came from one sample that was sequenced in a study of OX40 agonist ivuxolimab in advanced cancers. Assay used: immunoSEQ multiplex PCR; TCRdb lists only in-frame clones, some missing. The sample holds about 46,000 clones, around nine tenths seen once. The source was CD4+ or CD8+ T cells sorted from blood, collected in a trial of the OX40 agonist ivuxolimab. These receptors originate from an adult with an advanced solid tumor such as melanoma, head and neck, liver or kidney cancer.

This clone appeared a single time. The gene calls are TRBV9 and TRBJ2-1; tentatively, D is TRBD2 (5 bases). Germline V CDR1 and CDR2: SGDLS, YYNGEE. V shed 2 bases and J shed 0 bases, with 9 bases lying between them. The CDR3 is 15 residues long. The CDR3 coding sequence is TGTGCCAGCAGCGTTTCCAGCGGCTCCTACAATGAGCAGTTCTTC. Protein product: CASSVSSGSYNEQFF.

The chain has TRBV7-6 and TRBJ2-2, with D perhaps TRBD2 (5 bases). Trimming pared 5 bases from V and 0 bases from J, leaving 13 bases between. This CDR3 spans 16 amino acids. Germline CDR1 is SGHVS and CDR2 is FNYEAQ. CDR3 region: CASSRARGANTGELFF. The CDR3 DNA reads TGTGCCAGCAGCCGAGCTCGGGGTGCGAACACCGGGGAGCTGTTTTTT. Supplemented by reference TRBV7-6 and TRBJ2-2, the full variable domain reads GAGVSQSPRYKVTKRGQDVALRCDPISGHVSLYWYRQALGQGPEFLTYFNYEAQQDKSGLPNDRFSAERPEGSISTLTIQRTEQRDSAMYRCASSRARGANTGELFFGEGSRLTVL.

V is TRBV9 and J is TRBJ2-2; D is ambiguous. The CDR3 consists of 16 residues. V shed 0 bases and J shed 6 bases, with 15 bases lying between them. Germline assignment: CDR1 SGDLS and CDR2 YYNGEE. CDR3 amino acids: CASSVERSGWPGELFF. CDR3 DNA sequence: TGTGCCAGCAGCGTAGAACGGAGTGGATGGCCCGGGGAGCTGTTTTTT.

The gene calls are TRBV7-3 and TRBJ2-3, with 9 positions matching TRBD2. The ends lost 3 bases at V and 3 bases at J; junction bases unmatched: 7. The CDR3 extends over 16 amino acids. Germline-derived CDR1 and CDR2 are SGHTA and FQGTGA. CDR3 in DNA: TGTGCCAGCAGCTTTTATGGCGGGAGGGGTACAGATACGCAGTATTTT. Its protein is CASSFYGGRGTDTQYF.

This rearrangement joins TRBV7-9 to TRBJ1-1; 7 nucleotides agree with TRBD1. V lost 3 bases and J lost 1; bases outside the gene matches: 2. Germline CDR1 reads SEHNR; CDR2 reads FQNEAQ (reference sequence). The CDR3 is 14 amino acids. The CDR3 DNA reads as TGTGCCAGCAGCTTCCGGACAGGGAACACTGAAGCTTTCTTT. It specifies CASSFRTGNTEAFF.

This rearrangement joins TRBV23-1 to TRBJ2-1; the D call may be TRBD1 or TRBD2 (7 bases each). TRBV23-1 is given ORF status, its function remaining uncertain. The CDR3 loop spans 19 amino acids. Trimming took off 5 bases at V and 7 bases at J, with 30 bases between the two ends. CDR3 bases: TGCGCCAGCAGTGGGGGGGGGTTTCGACAGGGAATTTGGCGGAATGAGCAGTTCTTC. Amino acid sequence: CASSGGGFRQGIWRNEQFF.

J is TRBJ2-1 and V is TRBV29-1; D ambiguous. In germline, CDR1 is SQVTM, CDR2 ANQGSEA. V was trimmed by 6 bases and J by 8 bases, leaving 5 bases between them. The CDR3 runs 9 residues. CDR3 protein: CSVGYEQFF. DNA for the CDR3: TGCAGCGTGGGTTATGAGCAGTTCTTC.

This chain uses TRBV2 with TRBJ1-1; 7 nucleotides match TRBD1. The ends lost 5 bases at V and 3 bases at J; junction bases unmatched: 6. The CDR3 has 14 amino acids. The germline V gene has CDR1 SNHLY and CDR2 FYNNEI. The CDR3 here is CASSLTGRYTEAFF. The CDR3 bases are TGTGCCAGCAGTTTGACAGGGCGGTACACTGAAGCTTTCTTT.

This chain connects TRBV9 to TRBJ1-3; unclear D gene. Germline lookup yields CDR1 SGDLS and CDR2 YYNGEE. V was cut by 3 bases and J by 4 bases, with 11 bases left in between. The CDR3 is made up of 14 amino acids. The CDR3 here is CASSETAGGNTIYF. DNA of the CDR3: TGTGCCAGCAGCGAGACTGCCGGAGGAAACACCATATATTTT.

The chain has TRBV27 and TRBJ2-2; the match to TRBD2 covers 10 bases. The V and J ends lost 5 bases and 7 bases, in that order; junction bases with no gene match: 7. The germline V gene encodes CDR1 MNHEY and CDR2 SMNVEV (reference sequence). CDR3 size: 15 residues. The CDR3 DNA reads TGTGCCAGCAGTCCTTGGACTAGCGGCCTCGGGGAGCTGTTTTTT. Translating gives CASSPWTSGLGELFF.

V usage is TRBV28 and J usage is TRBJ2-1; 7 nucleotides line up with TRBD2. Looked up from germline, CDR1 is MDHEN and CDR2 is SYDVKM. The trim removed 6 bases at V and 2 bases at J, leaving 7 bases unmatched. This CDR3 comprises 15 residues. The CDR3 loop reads CASSSGTHTYNEQFF. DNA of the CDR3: TGTGCCAGCAGCAGCGGGACCCATACCTACAATGAGCAGTTCTTC. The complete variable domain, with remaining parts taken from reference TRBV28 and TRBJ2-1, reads DVKVTQSSRYLVKRTGEKVFLECVQDMDHENMFWYRQDPGLGLRLIYFSYDVKMKEKGDIPEGYSVSREKKERFSLILESASTNQTSMYLCASSSGTHTYNEQFFGPGTRLTVL.

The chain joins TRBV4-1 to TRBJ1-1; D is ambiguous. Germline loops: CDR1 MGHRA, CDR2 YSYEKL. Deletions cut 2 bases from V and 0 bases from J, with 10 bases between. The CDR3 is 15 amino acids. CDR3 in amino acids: CASSQKGLMNTEAFF. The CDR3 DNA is TGCGCCAGCAGCCAAAAAGGGTTGATGAACACTGAAGCTTTCTTT.

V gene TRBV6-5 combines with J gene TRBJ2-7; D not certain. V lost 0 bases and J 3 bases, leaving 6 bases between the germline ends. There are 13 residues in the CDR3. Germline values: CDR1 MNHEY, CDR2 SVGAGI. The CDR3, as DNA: TGTGCCAGCAGTTACTCGGAGAACTACGAGCAGTACGTC. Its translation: CASSYSENYEQYV.

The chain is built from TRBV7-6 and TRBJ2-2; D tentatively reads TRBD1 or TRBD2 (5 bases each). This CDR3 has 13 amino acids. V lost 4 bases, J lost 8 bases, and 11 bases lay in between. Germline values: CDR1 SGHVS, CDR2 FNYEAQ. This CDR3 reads CASSWDAFGELFF. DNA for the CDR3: TGTGCCAGCAGCTGGGACGCATTTGGGGAGCTGTTTTTT. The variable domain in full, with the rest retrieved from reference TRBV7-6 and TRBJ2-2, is GAGVSQSPRYKVTKRGQDVALRCDPISGHVSLYWYRQALGQGPEFLTYFNYEAQQDKSGLPNDRFSAERPEGSISTLTIQRTEQRDSAMYRCASSWDAFGELFFGEGSRLTVL.

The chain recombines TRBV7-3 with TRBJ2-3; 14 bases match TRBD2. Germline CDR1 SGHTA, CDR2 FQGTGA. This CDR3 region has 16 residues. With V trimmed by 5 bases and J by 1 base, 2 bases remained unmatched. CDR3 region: CASSRGLAGGTDTQYF. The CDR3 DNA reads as TGTGCCAGCAGCCGGGGACTAGCGGGGGGCACAGATACGCAGTATTTT.

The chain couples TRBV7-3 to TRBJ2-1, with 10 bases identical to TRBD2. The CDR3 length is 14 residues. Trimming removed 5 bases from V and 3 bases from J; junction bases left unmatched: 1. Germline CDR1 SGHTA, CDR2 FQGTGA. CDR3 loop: CASSPSGSYNEQFF. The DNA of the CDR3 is TGTGCCAGCAGCCCTAGCGGGAGCTACAATGAGCAGTTCTTC.

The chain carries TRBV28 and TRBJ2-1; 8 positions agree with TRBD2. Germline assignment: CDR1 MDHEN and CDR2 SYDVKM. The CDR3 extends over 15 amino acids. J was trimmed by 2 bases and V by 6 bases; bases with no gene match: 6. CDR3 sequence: CASSIAGSAYNEQFF. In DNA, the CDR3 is TGTGCCAGCAGCATAGCGGGGTCCGCCTACAATGAGCAGTTCTTC.

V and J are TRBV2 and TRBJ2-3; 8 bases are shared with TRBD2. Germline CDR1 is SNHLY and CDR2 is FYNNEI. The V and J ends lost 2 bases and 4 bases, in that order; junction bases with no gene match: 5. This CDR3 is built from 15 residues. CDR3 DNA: TGTGCCAGCAGTGAACGCGGGAGGATCGCAGATACGCAGTATTTT. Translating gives CASSERGRIADTQYF.

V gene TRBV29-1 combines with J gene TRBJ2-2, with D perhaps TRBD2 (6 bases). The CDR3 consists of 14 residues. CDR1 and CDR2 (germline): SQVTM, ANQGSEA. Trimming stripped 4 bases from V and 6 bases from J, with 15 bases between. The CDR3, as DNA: TGCAGCGTTGGTCTATCGGGGGTCGCCGGGGAGCTGTTTTTT. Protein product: CSVGLSGVAGELFF.

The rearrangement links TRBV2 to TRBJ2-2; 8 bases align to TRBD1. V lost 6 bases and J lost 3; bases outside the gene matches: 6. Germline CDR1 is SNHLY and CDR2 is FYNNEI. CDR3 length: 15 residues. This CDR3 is CASSGTGKDTGELFF. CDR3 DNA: TGTGCCAGCAGCGGGACAGGCAAGGACACCGGGGAGCTGTTTTTT.

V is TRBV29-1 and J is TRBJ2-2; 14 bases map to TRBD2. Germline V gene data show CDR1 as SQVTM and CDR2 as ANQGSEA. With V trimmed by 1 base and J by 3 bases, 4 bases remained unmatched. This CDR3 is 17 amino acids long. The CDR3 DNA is TGCAGCGTTGAAGCGTGGGGACTAGCGGGGGACACCGGGGAGCTGTTTTTT. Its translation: CSVEAWGLAGDTGELFF.

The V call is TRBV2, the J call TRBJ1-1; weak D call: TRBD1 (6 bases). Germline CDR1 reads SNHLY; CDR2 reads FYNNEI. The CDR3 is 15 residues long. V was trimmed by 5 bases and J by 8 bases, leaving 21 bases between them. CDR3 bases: TGTGCCAGCAGTCCCAATCTACTCCGGACAGCCGAAGCTTTCTTT. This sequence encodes CASSPNLLRTAEAFF.

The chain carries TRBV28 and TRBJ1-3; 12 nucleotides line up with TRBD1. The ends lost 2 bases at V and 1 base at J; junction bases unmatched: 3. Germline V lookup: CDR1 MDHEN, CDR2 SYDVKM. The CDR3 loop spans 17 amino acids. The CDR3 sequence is CASSLRGQGASGNTIYF. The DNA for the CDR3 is TGTGCCAGCAGTTTAAGGGGACAGGGGGCGTCTGGAAACACCATATATTTT.

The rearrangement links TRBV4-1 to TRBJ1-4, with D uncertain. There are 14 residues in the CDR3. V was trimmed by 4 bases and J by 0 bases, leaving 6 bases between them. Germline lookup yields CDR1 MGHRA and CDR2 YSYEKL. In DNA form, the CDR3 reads TGCGCCAGCAGCCTACAAGCAACTAATGAAAAACTGTTTTTT. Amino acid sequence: CASSLQATNEKLFF.

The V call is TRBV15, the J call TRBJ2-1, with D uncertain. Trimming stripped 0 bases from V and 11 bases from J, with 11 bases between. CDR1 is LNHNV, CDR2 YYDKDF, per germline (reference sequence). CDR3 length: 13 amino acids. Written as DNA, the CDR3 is TGTGCCACCAGCAGAGAACGTTCCGGAAAGCAGTTCTTC. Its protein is CATSRERSGKQFF.